A single sample is the source of the 22 T cell receptor beta chains below, sequenced in a study of blood T cell repertoires in COVID-19. Here immunoSEQ multiplex PCR was the method, and the copy in TCRdb shows in-frame clones only, minus some. The sample holds around 200,000 clones, about 87% seen once. Sequencing was done on a sample of peripheral blood. These receptors came from a young woman who had recovered from COVID-19.

The J gene is TRBJ1-2, the V gene TRBV4-3; no reliable D call. This CDR3 region has 15 residues. Germline V gene data show CDR1 as LGHNA and CDR2 as YSLEER. Trimming pared 0 bases from V and 6 bases from J, leaving 14 bases between. CDR3 sequence reads: CASSQELGRMDGYTF. CDR3 bases: TGCGCCAGCAGCCAAGAGTTGGGCAGGATGGATGGCTACACCTTC.

V is TRBV4-2 and J is TRBJ2-5; 7 bases match TRBD2. Germline values: CDR1 LGHNA, CDR2 YNFKEQ. V trimming: 0 bases; J trimming: 7 bases; junction bases outside the gene matches: 14. The CDR3 totals 17 residues. Here the CDR3 reads CASSQDPPLAAAATQYF. The CDR3 bases are TGTGCCAGCAGCCAAGATCCCCCTCTAGCGGCAGCGGCGACCCAGTACTTC.

This sequence joins TRBV14 and TRBJ2-7, with 9 bases identical to TRBD1. The CDR3 runs to 18 residues. V trimming: 0 bases; J trimming: 1 base; junction bases outside the gene matches: 10. Germline V lookup: CDR1 SGHDN, CDR2 FVKESK. CDR3 bases: TGTGCCAGCAGCCAAGATCAAGTTATAGGACAGGGGTCCTACGAGCAGTACTTC. Its translation: CASSQDQVIGQGSYEQYF. The whole variable domain, filled in from reference TRBV14 and TRBJ2-7, reads EAGVTQFPSHSVIEKGQTVTLRCDPISGHDNLYWYRRVMGKEIKFLLHFVKESKQDESGMPNNRFLAERTGGTYSTLKVQPAELEDSGVYFCASSQDQVIGQGSYEQYFGPGTRLTVT.

The CDR3 loop reads CASSGRDWIDNEQFF. For the CDR3, the DNA is TGTGCCAGCAGCGGCCGGGACTGGATCGACAATGAGCAGTTCTTC. V is TRBV7-8 and J is TRBJ2-1; tentative D call: TRBD2 (6 bases). Germline CDR1 reads SGHVS; CDR2 reads FQNEAQ. Trimming cost V 5 bases and J 5 bases, with 16 bases left between them. This CDR3 contains 15 residues.

This chain uses TRBV9 with TRBJ2-5; 11 bases align to TRBD2. Germline CDR1 and CDR2: SGDLS and YYNGEE. CDR3 length: 15 residues. V trimming: 0 bases; J trimming: 5 bases; junction bases outside the gene matches: 3. The CDR3 nucleotides read TGTGCCAGCAGCGTAGAGGCTAGCGGGGGGGAGACCCAGTACTTC. This translates into CASSVEASGGETQYF.

The chain joins TRBV6-5 to TRBJ1-6; 9 bases align to TRBD1. This CDR3 comprises 14 residues. V was clipped by 5 bases and J by 14 bases; unmatched bases: 10. In germline, CDR1 is MNHEY, CDR2 SVGAGI. For the CDR3, the DNA is TGTGCCAGCAGTCCCCGACAGGGGGGGGTGGCCCTCCACTTT. It translates to CASSPRQGGVALHF.

The rearrangement uses TRBV19 and TRBJ1-4; 7 bases are a match to TRBD1. Germline CDR1 and CDR2: LNHDA and SQIVND (reference sequence). Germline trimming cut 11 bases from V and 0 bases from J; bases unmatched to any gene: 6. CDR3 length: 14 amino acids. The CDR3 coding sequence is TGTGCCTTCCTAGGACAGGCAACTAATGAAAAACTGTTTTTT. Protein sequence: CAFLGQATNEKLFF.

This rearrangement joins TRBV25-1 to TRBJ2-2; D possibly corresponds to TRBD2 (5 bases). The CDR3 extends over 13 amino acids. Germline assignment: CDR1 MGHDK and CDR2 SYGVNS. V was clipped by 5 bases and J by 5 bases, with 9 bases between them. The DNA for the CDR3 is TGTGCCAGCAGTCTCGGCGGGACCGGGGAGCTGTTTTTT. Amino acid sequence: CASSLGGTGELFF.

The genes are TRBV29-1 and TRBJ2-3; TRBD1 is a possible D gene (5 bases). V was trimmed by 7 bases and J by 2 bases, leaving 13 bases between them. CDR1 is SQVTM and CDR2 is ANQGSEA in the germline V gene. The CDR3 runs to 13 residues. CDR3 nucleotide sequence: TGCAGCGACCTCAGGGCTAACACAGATACGCAGTATTTT. Encoded protein: CSDLRANTDTQYF.

In its sample, this clone was seen once. The V call is TRBV4-2, the J call TRBJ1-6, with D possibly matching TRBD1 (6 bases). Per germline, CDR1 LGHNA and CDR2 YNFKEQ. Trimming took 4 bases from V and 7 from J, leaving 11 bases between them. The CDR3 totals 14 residues. The CDR3, as DNA: TGTGCCAGCAGCCCGACCGGGACAAATTCACCCCTCCACTTT. Its translation: CASSPTGTNSPLHF.

This rearrangement joins TRBV4-3 to TRBJ2-2; weak D call: TRBD2 (6 bases). Germline CDR1 LGHNA, CDR2 YSLEER. The CDR3 is made up of 17 amino acids. Deletions cut 1 base from V and 1 base from J, with 13 bases between. Written as DNA, the CDR3 is TGCGCCAGCAGCCAAGGGCTGGGACTGGAGAACACCGGGGAGCTGTTTTTT. This encodes CASSQGLGLENTGELFF.

This rearrangement joins TRBV5-6 to TRBJ2-1; 11 bases match TRBD1. V gave up 4 bases and J gave up 1 base; unmatched junction bases: 7. Germline V gene data show CDR1 as SGHDT and CDR2 as YYEEEE. The CDR3 loop spans 17 amino acids. In nucleotides, the CDR3 is TGTGCCAGCAGCCCCAACCGGGACAGGGGGTCCTACAATGAGCAGTTCTTC. This encodes CASSPNRDRGSYNEQFF.

CDR3 nucleotide sequence: TGTGCCAGTAAAGAGACAGGGAATCAGCCCCAGCATTTT. This gives the protein CASKETGNQPQHF. The gene calls are TRBV19 and TRBJ1-5; 7 bases align to TRBD1. Trimming cost V 7 bases and J 4 bases; bases outside gene matches: 4. CDR1 is LNHDA, CDR2 SQIVND, per germline (reference sequence). The CDR3 totals 13 residues.

The chain carries TRBV4-1 and TRBJ2-1, with TRBD2 matching over 7 bases. The ends lost 0 bases at V and 7 bases at J; junction bases unmatched: 9. From germline, CDR1 is MGHRA and CDR2 YSYEKL. The CDR3 is made up of 16 amino acids. The chain's CDR3 is CASSQDAREGRNEQFF. The CDR3 nucleotides read TGCGCCAGCAGCCAAGATGCGAGGGAGGGCCGGAATGAGCAGTTCTTC.

V and J are TRBV7-2 and TRBJ2-1; 15 nucleotides align to TRBD2. Germline assignment: CDR1 SGHTA and CDR2 FQGNSA. The CDR3 runs to 16 residues. V dropped 8 bases and J dropped 3; count of bases not matched to a gene: 5. The CDR3 spells CASGLAGGQVYNEQFF. In nucleotides, the CDR3 is TGTGCCAGCGGACTAGCGGGGGGGCAGGTCTACAATGAGCAGTTCTTC.

The count of this clone is one. The rearrangement uses TRBV3-1 (or the pseudogene TRBV3-2) and TRBJ1-5; D is perhaps TRBD1 (5 bases). V gave up 0 bases and J gave up 9 bases, with 15 bases separating them. CDR3 length: 15 amino acids. The germline gives CDR1 LGHDT, CDR2 YNNKEL (reference sequence). The CDR3 sequence is CASSQDGREGRPQHF. Written as DNA, the CDR3 is TGTGCCAGCAGCCAAGATGGTAGGGAGGGGAGGCCCCAGCATTTT.

The chain is built from TRBV25-1 and TRBJ1-4; D gene ambiguous. This CDR3 is 11 amino acids long. CDR1 is MGHDK, CDR2 SYGVNS, per germline. V lost 6 bases to trimming and J lost 7 bases, with 6 bases between them. This chain's CDR3 is CASSPREKLFF. CDR3 in DNA: TGTGCCAGCAGCCCTCGTGAAAAACTGTTTTTT.

The chain has TRBV29-1 and TRBJ2-7; D not certain. V was trimmed by 1 base and J by 0 bases, leaving 10 bases between them. The V gene's germline CDR1 is SQVTM and CDR2 ANQGSEA. CDR3 length: 14 residues. DNA for the CDR3: TGCAGCGTTGAAGGTGGAGCTTCCTCCTACGAGCAGTACTTC. It specifies CSVEGGASSYEQYF.

The CDR3 DNA follows: TGTGCCAGCAGCTTCGGACAGGGGAGTCAGCCCCAGCATTTT. It specifies CASSFGQGSQPQHF. The rearrangement links TRBV11-2 to TRBJ1-5, with 9 bases that match TRBD1. Germline CDR1 is SGHAT and CDR2 is FQNNGV. The ends lost 3 bases at V and 6 bases at J; junction bases unmatched: 3. This CDR3 comprises 14 residues.

This clone was recorded only once. The chain uses TRBV27 and TRBJ1-1; 7 positions match TRBD1. The germline CDR1 and CDR2 sequences are MNHEY and SMNVEV (reference sequence). The CDR3 contains 11 residues. The V gene end was trimmed by 6 bases and the J gene end by 10 bases; junction bases not matched to a gene: 5. As DNA, the CDR3 is TGTGCCAGCAGCGACAGGGTCGGAGCTTTCTTT. Its translation is CASSDRVGAFF.

This clone was found a few times. This chain connects TRBV20-1 to TRBJ1-2; weak D call: TRBD1 (6 bases). The CDR3 has 13 amino acids. Germline V lookup: CDR1 DFQATT, CDR2 SNEGSKA (reference sequence). Trimming pared 3 bases from V and 2 bases from J, leaving 10 bases between. CDR3 nucleotide sequence: TGCAGTGCTAGTGGACAGTTCAACTATGGCTACACCTTC. The encoded protein is CSASGQFNYGYTF.

The V and J genes are TRBV27 and TRBJ2-7; 9 bases are shared with TRBD1. The CDR3 has 14 residues. V lost 6 bases, J lost 3 bases, and 6 bases stayed unmatched. The germline gives CDR1 MNHEY, CDR2 SMNVEV (reference sequence). For the CDR3, the DNA is TGTGCCAGCAGAAAACCGGGACAGGGCTACGAGCAGTACTTC. As protein: CASRKPGQGYEQYF.